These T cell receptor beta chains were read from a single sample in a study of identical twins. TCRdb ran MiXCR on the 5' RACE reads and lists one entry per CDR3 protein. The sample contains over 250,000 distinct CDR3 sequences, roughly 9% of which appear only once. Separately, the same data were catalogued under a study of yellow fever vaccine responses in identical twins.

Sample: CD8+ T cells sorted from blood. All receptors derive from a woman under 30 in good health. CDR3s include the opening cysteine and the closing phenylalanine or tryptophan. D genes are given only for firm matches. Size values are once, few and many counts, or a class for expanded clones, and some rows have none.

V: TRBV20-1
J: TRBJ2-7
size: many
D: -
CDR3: CSARGDRDYEQYF
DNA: TGCAGTGCTAGGGGGGACCGCGACTACGAGCAGTACTTC

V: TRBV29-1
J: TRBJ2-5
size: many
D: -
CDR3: CSVCYRASQETQYF
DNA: TGCAGCGTTTGCTACAGGGCGTCTCAAGAGACCCAGTACTTC

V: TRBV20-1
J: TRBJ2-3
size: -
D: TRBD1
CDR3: CSAISGTGDMLADTQYF
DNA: TGCAGTGCTATTTCCGGGACAGGGGATATGTTAGCAGATACGCAGTATTTT

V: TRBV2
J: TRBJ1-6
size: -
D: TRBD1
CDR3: CASSGDREGSPLHF
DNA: TGTGCCAGCAGTGGGGACAGGGAAGGTTCACCCCTCCACTTT

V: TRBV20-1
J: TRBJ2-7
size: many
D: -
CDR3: CSARDGGETYEQYF
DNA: TGCAGTGCTAGAGATGGCGGGGAGACCTACGAGCAGTACTTC

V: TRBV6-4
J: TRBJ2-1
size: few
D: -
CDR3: CASGILEGEVYNEQFF
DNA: TGTGCCAGCGGAATTTTGGAGGGGGAGGTCTACAATGAGCAGTTCTTC

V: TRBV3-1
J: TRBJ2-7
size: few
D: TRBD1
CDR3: CASSQFTGDYEQYF
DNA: TGTGCCAGCAGCCAGTTTACAGGGGACTACGAGCAGTACTTC

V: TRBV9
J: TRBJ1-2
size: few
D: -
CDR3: CASSVMEAPGRGYTF
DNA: TGTGCCAGCAGCGTAATGGAGGCCCCCGGGAGGGGCTACACCTTC

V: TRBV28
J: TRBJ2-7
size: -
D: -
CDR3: CASNHPSYEQHF
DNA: TGTGCTAGCAATCATCCCTCTTACGAGCAGCACTTC

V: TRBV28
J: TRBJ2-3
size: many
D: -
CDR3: CASSSPWGDTQYF
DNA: TGTGCCAGCAGTTCCCCGTGGGGAGATACGCAGTATTTT

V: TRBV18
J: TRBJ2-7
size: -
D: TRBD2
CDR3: CASSPRWGTTSYEQYF
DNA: TGTGCCAGCTCACCCCGCTGGGGGACTACCTCCTACGAGCAGTACTTC

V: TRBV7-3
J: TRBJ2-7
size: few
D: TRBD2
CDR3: CASSLTQAGAFYEQYF
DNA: TGTGCCAGCAGCTTAACCCAAGCGGGGGCGTTCTACGAGCAGTACTTC

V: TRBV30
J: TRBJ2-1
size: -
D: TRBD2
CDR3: CAWSDIAGEHSF
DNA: TGTGCCTGGAGTGATATAGCGGGAGAACATTCCTTC

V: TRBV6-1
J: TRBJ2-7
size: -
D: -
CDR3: CASTSTSGGFHEQYF
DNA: TGTGCCAGCACCTCAACGTCGGGGGGCTTCCACGAGCAGTACTTC

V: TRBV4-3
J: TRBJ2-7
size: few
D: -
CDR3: CASSQDLAQSSYEQYF
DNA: TGCGCCAGCAGCCAAGATCTGGCGCAGAGCTCCTACGAGCAGTACTTC

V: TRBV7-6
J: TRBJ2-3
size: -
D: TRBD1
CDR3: CASSRGGTGRTDTQYF
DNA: TGTGCCAGCAGCCGAGGAGGGACAGGTAGAACAGATACGCAGTATTTT

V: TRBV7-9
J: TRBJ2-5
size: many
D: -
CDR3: CASSATGPQETQYF
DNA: TGTGCCAGCAGCGCGACAGGACCTCAAGAGACCCAGTACTTC

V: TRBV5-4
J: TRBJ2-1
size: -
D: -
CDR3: CASSVRGRGNEQFF
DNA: TGTGCCAGCAGCGTCAGGGGTCGGGGCAATGAGCAGTTCTTC

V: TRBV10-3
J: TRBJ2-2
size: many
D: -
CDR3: CATLLNTGELFF
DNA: TGTGCCACGCTGCTGAACACCGGGGAGCTGTTTTTT

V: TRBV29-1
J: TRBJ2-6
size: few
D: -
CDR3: CSVEAAGANVLTF
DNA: TGCAGCGTTGAAGCAGCTGGGGCCAACGTCCTGACTTTC

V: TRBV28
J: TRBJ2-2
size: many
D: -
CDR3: CASSPGMNTGELFF
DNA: TGTGCCAGCAGTCCCGGGATGAACACCGGGGAGCTGTTTTTT

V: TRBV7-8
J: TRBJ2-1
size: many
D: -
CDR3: CASSLDGGGLYNEQFF
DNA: TGTGCCAGCAGCTTAGACGGCGGGGGCCTCTACAATGAGCAGTTCTTC

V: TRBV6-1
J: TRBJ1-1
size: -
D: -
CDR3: CASRGGHFMNTEAFF
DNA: TGTGCCAGCAGGGGTGGACACTTCATGAACACTGAAGCTTTCTTT

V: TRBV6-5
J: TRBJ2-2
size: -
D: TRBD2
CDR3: CASSYGREGLTGELFF
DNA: TGTGCCAGCAGTTATGGACGGGAGGGCTTAACCGGGGAGCTGTTTTTT